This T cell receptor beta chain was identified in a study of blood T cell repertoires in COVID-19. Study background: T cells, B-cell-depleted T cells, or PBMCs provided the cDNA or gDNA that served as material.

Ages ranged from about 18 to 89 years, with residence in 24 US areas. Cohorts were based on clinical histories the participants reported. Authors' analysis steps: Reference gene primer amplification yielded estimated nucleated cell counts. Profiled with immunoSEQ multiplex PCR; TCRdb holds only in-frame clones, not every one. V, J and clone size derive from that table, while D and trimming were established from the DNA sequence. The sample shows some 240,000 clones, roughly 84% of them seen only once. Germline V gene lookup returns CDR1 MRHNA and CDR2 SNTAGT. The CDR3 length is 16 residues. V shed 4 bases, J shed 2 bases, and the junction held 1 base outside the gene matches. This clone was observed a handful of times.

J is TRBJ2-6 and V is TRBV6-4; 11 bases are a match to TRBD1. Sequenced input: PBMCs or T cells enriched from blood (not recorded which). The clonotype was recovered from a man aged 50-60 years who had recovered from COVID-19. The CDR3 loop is CASSGTGGAGANVLTF. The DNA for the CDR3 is TGTGCCAGCAGTGGGACAGGGGGCGCTGGGGCCAACGTCCTGACTTTC.